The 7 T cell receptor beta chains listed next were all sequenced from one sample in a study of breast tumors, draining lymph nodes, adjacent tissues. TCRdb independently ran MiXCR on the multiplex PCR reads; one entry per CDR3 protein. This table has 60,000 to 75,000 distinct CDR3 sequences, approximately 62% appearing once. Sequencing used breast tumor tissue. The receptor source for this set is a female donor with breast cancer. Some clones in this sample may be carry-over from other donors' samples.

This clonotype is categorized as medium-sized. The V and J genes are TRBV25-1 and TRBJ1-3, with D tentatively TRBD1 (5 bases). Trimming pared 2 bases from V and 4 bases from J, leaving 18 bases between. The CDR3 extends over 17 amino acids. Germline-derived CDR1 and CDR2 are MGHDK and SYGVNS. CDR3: CASSEKWGTALGNTIYF. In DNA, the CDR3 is TGTGCCAGCAGTGAAAAGTGGGGCACGGCCTTGGGAAACACCATATATTTT.

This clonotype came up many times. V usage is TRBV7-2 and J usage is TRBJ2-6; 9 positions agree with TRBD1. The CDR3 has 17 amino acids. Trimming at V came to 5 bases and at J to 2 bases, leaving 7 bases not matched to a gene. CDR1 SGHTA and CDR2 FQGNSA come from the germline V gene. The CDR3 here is CASSGGQGSAGANVLTF. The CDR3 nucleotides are TGTGCCAGCAGCGGAGGACAGGGGTCAGCTGGGGCCAACGTCCTGACTTTC.

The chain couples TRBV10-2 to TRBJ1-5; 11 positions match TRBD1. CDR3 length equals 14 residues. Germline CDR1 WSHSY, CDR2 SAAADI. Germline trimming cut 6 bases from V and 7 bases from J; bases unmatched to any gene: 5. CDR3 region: CASRGTGGGQPQHF. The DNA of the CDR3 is TGCGCCAGCAGGGGGACAGGGGGTGGACAGCCCCAGCATTTT.

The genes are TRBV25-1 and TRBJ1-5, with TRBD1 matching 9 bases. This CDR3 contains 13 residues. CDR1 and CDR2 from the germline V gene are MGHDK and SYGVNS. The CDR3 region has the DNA TGTGCTAGAGTTGACAGGGGGATTCAGCCCCAGCATTTT. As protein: CARVDRGIQPQHF.

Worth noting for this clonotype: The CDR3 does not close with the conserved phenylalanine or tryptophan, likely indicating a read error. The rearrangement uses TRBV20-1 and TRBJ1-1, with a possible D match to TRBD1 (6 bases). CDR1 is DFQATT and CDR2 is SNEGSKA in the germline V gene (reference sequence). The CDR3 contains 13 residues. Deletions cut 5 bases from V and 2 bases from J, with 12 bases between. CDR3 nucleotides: TGCAGTGCTGTCGGACAGATTAACACTGAAGCTTTCGTT. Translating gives CSAVGQINTEAFV.

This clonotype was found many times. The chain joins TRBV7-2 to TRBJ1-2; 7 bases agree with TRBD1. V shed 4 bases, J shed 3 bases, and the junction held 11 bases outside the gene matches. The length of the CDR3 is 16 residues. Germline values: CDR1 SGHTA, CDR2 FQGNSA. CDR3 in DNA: TGTGCCAGCAGCTGGGGGATGGACAGGAGCCACTATGGCTACACCTTC. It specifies CASSWGMDRSHYGYTF.

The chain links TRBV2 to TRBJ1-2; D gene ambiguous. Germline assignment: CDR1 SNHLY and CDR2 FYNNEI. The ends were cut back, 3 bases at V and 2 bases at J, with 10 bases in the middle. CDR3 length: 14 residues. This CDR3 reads CASSEGTRNYGYTF. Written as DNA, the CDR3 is TGTGCCAGCAGTGAGGGCACAAGGAACTATGGCTACACCTTC.